This T cell receptor beta chain stems from a study of somatic mutations in cytotoxic T cells in rheumatoid arthritis. Overall study: Certain V beta antibody-stained T-cell populations, V beta1+ cells sequenced for TCRB among them, were flow-sorted to nearly 100% purity. Study results and limitations: Reported slight underrepresentation of TRBV07 in rheumatoid arthritis patients was not subjected to multiple-comparison adjustment.

Assay: immunoSEQ multiplex PCR; the TCRdb copy retains only in-frame clones and omits some. The table lists some 30,000 clones, more than 75% of them singletons. This CDR3 has 12 amino acids. V was cut by 8 bases and J by 5 bases, with 9 bases left in between. Germline loops: CDR1 LNHDA, CDR2 SQIVND (reference sequence). As for this clone: Its target is not known.

This sequence joins TRBV19 and TRBJ2-2, with a weak D call TRBD2 (5 bases). The sequence came from an adult with rheumatoid arthritis. Source material: CD8+ T cells sorted from blood. In DNA, the CDR3 is TGTGCCAGTTTTGAGGGAACCGGGGAGCTGTTTTTT. This codes for CASFEGTGELFF. Using reference TRBV19 and TRBJ2-2 for the parts outside the CDR3, the full variable domain is DGGITQSPKYLFRKEGQNVTLSCEQNLNHDAMYWYRQDPGQGLRLIYYSQIVNDFQKGDIAEGYSVSREKKESFPLTVTSAQKNPTAFYLCASFEGTGELFFGEGSRLTVL.